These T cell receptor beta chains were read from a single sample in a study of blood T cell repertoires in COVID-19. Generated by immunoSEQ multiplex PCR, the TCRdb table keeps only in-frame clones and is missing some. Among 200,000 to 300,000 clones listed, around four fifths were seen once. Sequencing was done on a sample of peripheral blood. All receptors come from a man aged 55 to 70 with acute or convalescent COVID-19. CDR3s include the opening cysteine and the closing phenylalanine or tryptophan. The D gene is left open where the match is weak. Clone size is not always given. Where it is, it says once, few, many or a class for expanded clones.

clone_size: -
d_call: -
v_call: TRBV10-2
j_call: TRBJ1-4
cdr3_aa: CASSEFGTGEKLFF
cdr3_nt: TGCGCCAGCAGTGAGTTCGGGACTGGGGAAAAACTGTTTTTT

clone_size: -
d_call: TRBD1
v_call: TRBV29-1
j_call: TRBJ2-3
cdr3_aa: CSVRGRGPADTQYF
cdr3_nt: TGCAGCGTCCGAGGCAGGGGGCCCGCAGATACGCAGTATTTT

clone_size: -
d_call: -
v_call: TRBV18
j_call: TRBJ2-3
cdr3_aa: CASSPPEKSTDTQYF
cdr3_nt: TGTGCCAGCTCACCCCCGGAGAAAAGCACAGATACGCAGTATTTT

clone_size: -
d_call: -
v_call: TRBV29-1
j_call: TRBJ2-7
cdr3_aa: CSVGGGGSEQYF
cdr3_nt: TGCAGCGTTGGAGGGGGAGGGTCCGAGCAGTACTTC

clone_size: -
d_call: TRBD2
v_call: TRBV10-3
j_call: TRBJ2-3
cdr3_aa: CAISRTSGVSGTDTQYF
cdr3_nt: TGTGCCATCAGTCGGACTAGCGGGGTCTCGGGCACAGATACGCAGTATTTT

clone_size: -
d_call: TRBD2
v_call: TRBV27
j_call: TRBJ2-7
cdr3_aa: CASSSPGTNGYEQYF
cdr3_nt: TGTGCCAGCAGTTCGCCCGGGACTAATGGCTACGAGCAGTACTTC

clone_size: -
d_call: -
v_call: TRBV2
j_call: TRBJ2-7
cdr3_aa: CASSEAGRGTYEQYF
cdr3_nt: TGTGCCAGCAGTGAAGCGGGTAGGGGTACCTACGAGCAGTACTTC

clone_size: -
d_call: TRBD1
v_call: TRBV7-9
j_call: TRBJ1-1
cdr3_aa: CASSSSTGDRLTEAFF
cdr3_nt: TGTGCCAGCAGCTCATCGACAGGGGACCGGCTCACTGAAGCTTTCTTT

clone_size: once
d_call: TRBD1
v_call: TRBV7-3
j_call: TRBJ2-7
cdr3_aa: CASSSSGTGGHEQYF
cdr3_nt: TGTGCCAGCAGCTCATCGGGGACAGGGGGGCACGAGCAGTACTTC

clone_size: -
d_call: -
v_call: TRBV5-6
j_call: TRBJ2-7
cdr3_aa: CASSSGLAPSYEQYF
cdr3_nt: TGTGCCAGCAGCTCCGGGCTAGCCCCCTCCTACGAGCAGTACTTC

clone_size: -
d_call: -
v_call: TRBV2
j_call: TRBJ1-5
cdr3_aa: CASSAVGGWQPQHF
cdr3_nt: TGTGCCAGCAGTGCCGTTGGGGGCTGGCAGCCCCAGCATTTT

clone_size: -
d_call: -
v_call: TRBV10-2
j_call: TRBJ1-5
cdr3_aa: CASQRAGANRGNQPQHF
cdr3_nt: TGCGCCAGTCAACGAGCGGGGGCGAACCGGGGCAATCAGCCCCAGCATTTT

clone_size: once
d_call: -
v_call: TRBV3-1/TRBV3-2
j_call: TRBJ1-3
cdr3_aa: CASSPSSGRVKGNTIYF
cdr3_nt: TGTGCCAGCAGCCCCTCCAGCGGGCGCGTAAAAGGAAACACCATATATTTT

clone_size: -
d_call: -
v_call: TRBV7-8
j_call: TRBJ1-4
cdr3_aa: CASSLGGVGEKLFF
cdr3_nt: TGTGCCAGCAGCTTAGGGGGGGTTGGTGAAAAACTGTTTTTT

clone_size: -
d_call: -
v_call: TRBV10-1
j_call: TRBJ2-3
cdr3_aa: CASSLRDFSDTQYF
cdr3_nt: TGCGCCAGCAGTCTCCGGGACTTCTCAGATACGCAGTATTTT

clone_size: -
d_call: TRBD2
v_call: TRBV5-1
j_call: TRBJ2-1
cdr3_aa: CASSSLASGGLRDEQFF
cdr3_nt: TGCGCCAGCAGCTCCCTTGCTAGCGGGGGGTTAAGAGATGAGCAGTTCTTC

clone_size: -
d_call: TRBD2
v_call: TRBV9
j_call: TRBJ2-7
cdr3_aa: CASSTGTSAEQYF
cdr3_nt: TGTGCCAGCAGCACCGGGACTAGCGCCGAGCAGTACTTC

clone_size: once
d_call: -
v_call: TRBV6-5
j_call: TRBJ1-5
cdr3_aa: CAVQRGGGGNQPQHF
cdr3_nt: TGTGCCGTCCAGCGGGGAGGGGGGGGCAATCAGCCCCAGCATTTT

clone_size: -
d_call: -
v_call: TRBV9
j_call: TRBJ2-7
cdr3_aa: CASSVGRREDSYEQYF
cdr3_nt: TGTGCCAGCAGCGTAGGGCGGCGGGAAGACTCCTACGAGCAGTACTTC

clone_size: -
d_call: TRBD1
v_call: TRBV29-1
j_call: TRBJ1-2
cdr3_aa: CSVEDLTGQGARGYTF
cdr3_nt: TGCAGCGTTGAAGACCTTACGGGACAGGGGGCGCGGGGCTACACCTTC

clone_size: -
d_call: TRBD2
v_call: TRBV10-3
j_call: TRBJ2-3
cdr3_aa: CATMTSGGTDTQYF
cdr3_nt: TGTGCCACGATGACTAGCGGGGGGACAGATACGCAGTATTTT

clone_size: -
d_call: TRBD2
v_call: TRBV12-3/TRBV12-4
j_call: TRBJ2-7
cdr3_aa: CASSSGTDEQYF
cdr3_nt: TGTGCCAGCAGTAGCGGGACGGACGAGCAGTACTTC

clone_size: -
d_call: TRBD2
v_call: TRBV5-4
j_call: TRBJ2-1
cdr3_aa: CASSLELAGGGEQFF
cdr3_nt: TGTGCCAGCAGCTTGGAGCTAGCGGGAGGTGGTGAGCAGTTCTTC

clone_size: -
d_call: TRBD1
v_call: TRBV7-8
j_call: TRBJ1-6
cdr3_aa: CASSLVAPSGGGSPLHF
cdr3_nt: TGTGCCAGCAGCTTAGTAGCCCCGTCAGGGGGCGGTTCACCCCTCCACTTT

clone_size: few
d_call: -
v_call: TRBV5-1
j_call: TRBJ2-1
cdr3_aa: CASSLGPTVEFGQFF
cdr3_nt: TGCGCCAGCAGCTTGGGCCCTACGGTCGAGTTTGGGCAGTTCTTC

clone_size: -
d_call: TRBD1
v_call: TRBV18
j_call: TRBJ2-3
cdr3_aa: CASSRHAGQGPGDTQYF
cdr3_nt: TGTGCCAGCTCACGACACGCCGGACAGGGGCCGGGAGATACGCAGTATTTT

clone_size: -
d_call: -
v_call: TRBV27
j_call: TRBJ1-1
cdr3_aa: CASSFGGRGMNTEAFF
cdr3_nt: TGTGCCAGCAGTTTCGGAGGGAGGGGAATGAACACTGAAGCTTTCTTT

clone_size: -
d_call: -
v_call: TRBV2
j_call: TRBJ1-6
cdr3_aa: CASSGRDTYSPLHF
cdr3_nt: TGTGCCAGCAGTGGCCGGGACACTTATTCACCCCTCCACTTT

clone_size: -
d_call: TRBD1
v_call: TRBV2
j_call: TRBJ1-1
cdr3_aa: CASRPGTGETEAFF
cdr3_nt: TGTGCCAGCAGACCGGGGACAGGGGAGACTGAAGCTTTCTTT

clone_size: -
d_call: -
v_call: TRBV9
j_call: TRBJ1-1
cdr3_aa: CASSNGGADTEAFF
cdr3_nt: TGTGCCAGCAGCAACGGGGGGGCGGACACTGAAGCTTTCTTT

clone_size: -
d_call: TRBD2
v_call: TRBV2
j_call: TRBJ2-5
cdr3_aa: CASRPTSGQETQYF
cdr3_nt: TGTGCCAGCAGGCCTACTAGCGGCCAAGAGACCCAGTACTTC

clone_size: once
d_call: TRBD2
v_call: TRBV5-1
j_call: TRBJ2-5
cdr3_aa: CASSLGTSELYQETQYF
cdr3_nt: TGCGCCAGCAGCTTGGGGACTAGCGAATTGTACCAAGAGACCCAGTACTTC

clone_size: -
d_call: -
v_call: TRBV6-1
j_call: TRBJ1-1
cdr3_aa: CASSEERPTEAFF
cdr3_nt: TGTGCCAGCAGTGAAGAGCGGCCCACTGAAGCTTTCTTT

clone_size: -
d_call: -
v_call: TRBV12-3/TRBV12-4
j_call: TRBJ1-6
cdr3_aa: CASSLKGTSLHF
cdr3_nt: TGTGCCAGCAGTTTAAAAGGGACATCCCTCCACTTT

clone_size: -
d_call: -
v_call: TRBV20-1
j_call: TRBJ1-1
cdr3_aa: CSASGGSGSGEAFF
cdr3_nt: TGCAGTGCTAGTGGGGGCTCAGGGTCGGGTGAAGCTTTCTTT

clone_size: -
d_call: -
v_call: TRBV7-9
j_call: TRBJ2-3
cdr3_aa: CASSLSEGTQYF
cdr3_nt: TGTGCCAGCAGCTTGAGTGAGGGAACGCAGTATTTT

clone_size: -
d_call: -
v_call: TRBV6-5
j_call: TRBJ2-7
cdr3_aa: CASSSFYEQYF
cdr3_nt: TGTGCCAGCAGTTCTTTCTACGAGCAGTACTTC

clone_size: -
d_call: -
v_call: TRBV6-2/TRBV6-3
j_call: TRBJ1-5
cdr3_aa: CASSFGGHQPQHF
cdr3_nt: TGTGCCAGCAGTTTCGGGGGGCATCAGCCCCAGCATTTT

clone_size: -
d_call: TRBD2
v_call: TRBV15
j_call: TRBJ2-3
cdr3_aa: CATSRGLAGNTDTQYF
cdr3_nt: TGTGCCACCAGCAGGGGACTAGCGGGGAACACAGATACGCAGTATTTT

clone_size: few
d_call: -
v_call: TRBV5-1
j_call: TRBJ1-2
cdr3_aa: CASSLGAGRDYGYTF
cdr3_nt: TGCGCCAGCAGCTTAGGGGCAGGGAGGGACTATGGCTACACCTTC

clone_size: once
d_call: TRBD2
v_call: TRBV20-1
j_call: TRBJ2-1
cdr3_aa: CSASERGDYNEQFF
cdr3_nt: TGCAGTGCTAGTGAGCGGGGCGACTACAATGAGCAGTTCTTC

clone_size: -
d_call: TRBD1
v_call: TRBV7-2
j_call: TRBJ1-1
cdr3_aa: CASSGQGLNTEAFF
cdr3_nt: TGTGCCAGCAGCGGACAGGGCCTGAACACTGAAGCTTTCTTT

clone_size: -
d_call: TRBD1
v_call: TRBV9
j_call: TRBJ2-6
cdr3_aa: CASSHNQGTAHSGANVLTF
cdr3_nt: TGTGCCAGCAGCCACAACCAGGGGACAGCACACTCTGGGGCCAACGTCCTGACTTTC

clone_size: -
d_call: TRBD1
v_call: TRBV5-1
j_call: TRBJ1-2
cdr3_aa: CASGDREPGYTF
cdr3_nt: TGCGCCAGCGGAGACAGGGAGCCTGGCTACACCTTC

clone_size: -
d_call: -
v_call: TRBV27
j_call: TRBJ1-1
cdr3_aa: CASSLYVGHTEAFF
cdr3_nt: TGTGCCAGCAGTTTATACGTGGGGCACACTGAAGCTTTCTTT

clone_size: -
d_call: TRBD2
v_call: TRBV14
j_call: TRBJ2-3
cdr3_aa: CASSQDGRTSGRTDTQYF
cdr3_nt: TGTGCCAGCAGCCAAGATGGGAGAACCAGCGGGAGAACAGATACGCAGTATTTT

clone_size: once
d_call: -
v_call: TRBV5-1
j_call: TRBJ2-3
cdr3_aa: CASSAGQADTQYF
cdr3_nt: TGCGCCAGCAGCGCGGGTCAGGCAGATACGCAGTATTTT

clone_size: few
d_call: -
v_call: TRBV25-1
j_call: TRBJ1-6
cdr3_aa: CASSEESLPYDNNF
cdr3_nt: TGTGCCAGCAGTGAAGAGTCCTTACCCTACGATAATAACTTT

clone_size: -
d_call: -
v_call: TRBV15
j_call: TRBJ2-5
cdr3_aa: CATSRGREGAETQYF
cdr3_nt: TGTGCCACCAGCAGGGGACGGGAGGGGGCAGAGACCCAGTACTTC

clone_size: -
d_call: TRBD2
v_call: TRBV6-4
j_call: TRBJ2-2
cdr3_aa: CASSDGASGLTGELFF
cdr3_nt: TGTGCCAGCAGTGACGGGGCTAGCGGACTAACCGGGGAGCTGTTTTTT

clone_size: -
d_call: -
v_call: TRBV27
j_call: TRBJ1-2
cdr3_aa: CASSLGGDPSNYGYTF
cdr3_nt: TGTGCCAGCAGTTTAGGGGGCGACCCTTCTAACTATGGCTACACCTTC

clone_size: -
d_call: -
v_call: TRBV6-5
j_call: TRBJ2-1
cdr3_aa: CASRETGSYNEQFF
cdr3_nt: TGTGCCAGCAGGGAGACAGGTTCCTACAATGAGCAGTTCTTC

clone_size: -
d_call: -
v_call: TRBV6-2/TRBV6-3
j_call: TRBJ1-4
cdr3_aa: CASSRTGATNEKLFF
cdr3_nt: TGTGCCAGCAGCCGCACAGGTGCAACTAATGAAAAACTGTTTTTT

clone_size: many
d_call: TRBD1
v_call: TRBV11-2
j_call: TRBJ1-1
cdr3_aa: CASSLERGSTGGNTEAFF
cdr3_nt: TGTGCCAGCAGCTTAGAGAGGGGCTCGACAGGGGGTAACACTGAAGCTTTCTTT

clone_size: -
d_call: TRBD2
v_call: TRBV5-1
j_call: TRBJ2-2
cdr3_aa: CASSLEGTSGIVTGELFF
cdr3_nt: TGCGCCAGCAGCTTGGAAGGGACTAGCGGTATCGTTACCGGGGAGCTGTTTTTT

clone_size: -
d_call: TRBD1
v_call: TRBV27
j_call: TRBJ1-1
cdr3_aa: CASSNRDRKTNTEAFF
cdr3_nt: TGTGCCAGCAGTAATAGGGACAGGAAAACGAACACTGAAGCTTTCTTT

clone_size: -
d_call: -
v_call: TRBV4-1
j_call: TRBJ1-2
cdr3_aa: CASSQEGLGGDYYGYTF
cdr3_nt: TGCGCCAGCAGCCAAGAGGGGTTAGGAGGGGACTACTATGGCTACACCTTC

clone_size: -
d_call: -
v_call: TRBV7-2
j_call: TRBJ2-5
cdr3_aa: CASSFPTSGETQYF
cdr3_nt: TGTGCCAGCAGCTTCCCGACCAGCGGGGAGACCCAGTACTTC

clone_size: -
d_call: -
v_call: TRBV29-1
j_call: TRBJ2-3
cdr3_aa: CSVDRGDTQYF
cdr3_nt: TGCAGCGTTGACAGGGGAGATACGCAGTATTTT